A single sample gave rise to the 30 T cell receptor beta chains below, sequenced in a study of OX40 agonist ivuxolimab in advanced cancers. This table comes from immunoSEQ multiplex PCR, and its TCRdb copy is limited to in-frame clones, with some not included. Found here are about 34,000 clones, approximately 81% of them singletons; the top ten hold over 1.1%. The sample was CD4+ or CD8+ T cells sorted from blood, taken in a trial of the OX40 agonist ivuxolimab. These receptors came from an adult with an advanced solid tumor such as melanoma, head and neck, liver or kidney cancer.

This clone was detected a few times. The chain is built from TRBV7-2 and TRBJ2-7, with a possible D match to TRBD1 (5 bases). V lost 6 bases, J lost 7 bases, and 13 bases lay in between. The germline gives CDR1 SGHTA, CDR2 FQGNSA. The CDR3 spans 12 residues. CDR3 protein: CASSPRVGEQYF. In DNA, the CDR3 is TGTGCCAGCAGTCCCAGGGTAGGGGAGCAGTACTTC.

The chain combines TRBV15 with TRBJ1-1; D call uncertain. Trimming took off 0 bases at V and 6 bases at J, with 14 bases between the two ends. Germline lookup yields CDR1 LNHNV and CDR2 YYDKDF (reference sequence). The CDR3 extends over 15 amino acids. CDR3 sequence reads: CATSRDSLASAEAFF. The CDR3 DNA reads as TGTGCCACCAGCAGAGATAGTTTGGCCTCTGCTGAAGCTTTCTTT.

This rearrangement joins TRBV18 to TRBJ1-5; D possibly corresponds to TRBD1 (5 bases). Germline V gene data show CDR1 as KGHSH and CDR2 as LQKENI. With 4 bases removed from V and 5 bases from J, the gap between germline ends came to 9 bases. CDR3 length equals 13 residues. The CDR3 sequence: CASSRGGDQPQHF. The CDR3 region has the DNA TGTGCCAGCTCACGCGGGGGGGATCAGCCCCAGCATTTT.

On this clone: An end of the junction differs from the germline gene, which may be a read error. The chain couples TRBV12-5 to TRBJ2-7; tentative D call: TRBD2 (6 bases). CDR1 LGHNT and CDR2 FRNRAP come from the germline V gene. The CDR3 consists of 13 residues. This CDR3 reads CASDRGFSHEQYF. The CDR3 DNA sequence: TGTGCTAGTGACCGGGGGTTCTCCCACGAGCAGTACTTC.

This chain joins TRBV4-1 and TRBJ2-7; 9 bases fit TRBD1. V lost 0 bases to trimming and J lost 2 bases; unmatched junction nucleotides: 23. Per germline, CDR1 MGHRA and CDR2 YSYEKL. The CDR3 has 22 residues. CDR3 loop: CASSQDSPGTGFSLVIPYEQYF. The CDR3 DNA is TGCGCCAGCAGCCAAGATTCCCCCGGGACAGGGTTCTCCCTAGTCATTCCCTACGAGCAGTACTTC.

CDR3 nucleotide sequence: TGTGCCAGCAGCTTAGATGGTCAGGGCACTGAAGCTTTCTTT. This codes for CASSLDGQGTEAFF. The chain joins TRBV11-3 to TRBJ1-1; a possible D gene is TRBD1 (5 bases). The germline V and J ends were trimmed by 0 bases and 4 bases, with 9 bases remaining between them. Germline CDR1 and CDR2: SGHNT and YENEEA. The CDR3 has 14 amino acids.

The V gene is TRBV10-1, the J gene TRBJ1-4; possibly TRBD1 for D (6 bases). V lost 3 bases, J lost 3 bases, and 11 bases lay in between. This CDR3 contains 15 residues. CDR1 WNHNN and CDR2 SYGVQD come from the germline V gene (reference sequence). CDR3 in DNA: TGCGCCAGCAGTGAAGGGGGAAAGGCTAATGAAAAACTGTTTTTT. Translated: CASSEGGKANEKLFF.

The J gene is TRBJ1-5, the V gene TRBV18, with a tentative D call TRBD1 (5 bases). V was cut by 8 bases and J by 5 bases, with 13 bases left in between. The CDR3 has 13 residues. Germline V gene lookup returns CDR1 KGHSH and CDR2 LQKENI. The CDR3 region has the DNA TGTGCCAGCGCCCGGGACCAAGATCAGCCCCAGCATTTT. It translates to CASARDQDQPQHF.

This chain connects TRBV19 to TRBJ2-3; maybe TRBD1 (7 bases). With 4 bases removed from V and 1 base from J, the gap between germline ends came to 12 bases. This CDR3 region has 15 residues. Germline V gene sequence: CDR1 LNHDA, CDR2 SQIVND (reference sequence). CDR3 protein: CASSKARGGTDTQYF. The CDR3 DNA is TGTGCCAGTAGTAAGGCCAGGGGGGGCACAGATACGCAGTATTTT.

The V call is TRBV27, the J call TRBJ1-2; D may be TRBD1 (6 bases). Germline V CDR1 and CDR2: MNHEY, SMNVEV (reference sequence). V lost 5 bases and J 5 bases, leaving 12 bases between the germline ends. The CDR3 is made up of 13 amino acids. CDR3 protein: CASSRNRDYGYTF. The CDR3 region has the DNA TGTGCCAGCAGTAGAAACAGGGATTATGGCTACACCTTC.

In its sample, this clone was seen a few times. CDR3 in DNA: TGTGCCAGCACCCGAGAGGACAGGCTCTCCTACAATGAGCAGTTCTTC. Encoded protein: CASTREDRLSYNEQFF. The V gene is TRBV2, the J gene TRBJ2-1, with TRBD1 matching over 7 bases. CDR1 is SNHLY, CDR2 FYNNEI, per germline. V shed 7 bases, J shed 0 bases, and the junction held 9 bases outside the gene matches. The length of the CDR3 is 16 residues.

This clone was counted a few times. The CDR3 sequence is CASSVSSGGSSSYEQYF. Here the CDR3 DNA reads TGTGCCAGCAGCGTCTCTAGCGGGGGTTCCAGCTCCTACGAGCAGTACTTC. The chain links TRBV9 to TRBJ2-7, with 10 bases lining up with TRBD2. Germline lookup yields CDR1 SGDLS and CDR2 YYNGEE. This CDR3 is 17 amino acids long. Unmatched junction bases numbered 8, after V lost 2 bases and J lost 0 bases.

J is TRBJ2-1 and V is TRBV2; D is possibly TRBD1 or TRBD2 (6 bases each). The ends were cut back, 10 bases at V and 10 bases at J, with 23 bases in the middle. CDR1 and CDR2 from the germline V gene are SNHLY and FYNNEI. There are 14 residues in the CDR3. DNA for the CDR3: TGTGCCAAAAGCCGTAGCGTGGAAGGGGGGGAGCAGTTCTTC. It translates to CAKSRSVEGGEQFF.

The V call is TRBV7-2, the J call TRBJ2-7, with D unresolved. This CDR3 region has 15 residues. With 5 bases removed from V and 4 bases from J, the gap between germline ends came to 18 bases. Germline-derived CDR1 and CDR2 are SGHTA and FQGNSA. The CDR3 spells CASSPRKEPSYEQYF. The CDR3 nucleotides read TGTGCCAGCAGCCCCCGAAAAGAGCCATCTTACGAGCAGTACTTC.

This clone was counted a few times. The V gene is TRBV4-1, the J gene TRBJ2-7; D unresolved. Trimming took 1 base from V and 0 from J, leaving 19 bases between them. Per the germline V gene, CDR1 is MGHRA and CDR2 is YSYEKL. This CDR3 spans 18 amino acids. CDR3 sequence: CASSQVAEYGLISYEQYF. CDR3 coding DNA: TGCGCCAGCAGCCAAGTAGCAGAGTACGGGCTTATCTCCTACGAGCAGTACTTC.

This clone showed up just once. J is TRBJ2-2 and V is TRBV7-9; TRBD2 agrees at 7 bases. This CDR3 is 16 amino acids long. CDR1 is SEHNR, CDR2 FQNEAQ, per germline (reference sequence). With 5 bases clipped from V and 4 bases from J, the junction kept 10 bases outside the gene matches. Here the CDR3 DNA reads TGTGCCAGCAGCCAACTGCCGGGGGGAGTCACCGGGGAGCTGTTTTTT. This codes for CASSQLPGGVTGELFF.

This chain connects TRBV7-2 to TRBJ1-5; D gene unclear. Germline V gene lookup returns CDR1 SGHTA and CDR2 FQGNSA. Trimming removed 5 bases from V and 5 bases from J, with 10 bases in between. CDR3 length: 13 residues. DNA of the CDR3: TGTGCCAGCAGCGGGGAACAGTATCAGCCCCAGCATTTT. Protein: CASSGEQYQPQHF.

This chain joins TRBV6-1 and TRBJ2-7; D is ambiguous. V dropped 1 base and J dropped 9 bases, with 16 bases sitting between them. CDR3 length equals 14 residues. Germline V lookup: CDR1 MNHNS, CDR2 SASEGT. The CDR3 sequence: CASSEGITIWGQYF. Here the CDR3 DNA reads TGTGCCAGCAGTGAAGGGATAACTATCTGGGGGCAGTACTTC.

This clone was detected only once. The chain recombines TRBV5-1 with TRBJ2-3; the D is unclear. This CDR3 region has 14 residues. V lost 8 bases and J lost 7, with 20 bases in between. The germline CDR1 and CDR2 sequences are SGHRS and YFSETQ. CDR3 loop: CASSAGSLLNTQYF. In nucleotides, the CDR3 is TGCGCCAGTTCAGCAGGCTCGCTCCTAAATACGCAGTATTTT.

In its sample, this clone was seen a few times. The chain employs TRBV2 and TRBJ2-4; a possible D gene is TRBD1 (6 bases). Trimming pared 11 bases from V and 3 bases from J, leaving 11 bases between. Germline lookup yields CDR1 SNHLY and CDR2 FYNNEI. This CDR3 has 12 amino acids. The CDR3 DNA sequence: TGTGCCGGCCGGGACAACAAAAACATTCAGTACTTC. Translation gives CAGRDNKNIQYF.

The chain carries TRBV11-2 and TRBJ2-2, with 8 bases fitting TRBD1. J gave up 5 bases and V 0 bases, and 8 bases lay outside the gene matches. Germline V gene lookup returns CDR1 SGHAT and CDR2 FQNNGV. CDR3 length: 17 residues. CDR3 DNA: TGTGCCAGCAGCTTAGAACTCACGACAGGGGAGACCGGGGAGCTGTTTTTT. Protein: CASSLELTTGETGELFF. Combining the CDR3 with reference TRBV11-2 and TRBJ2-2 gives the whole variable domain EAGVAQSPRYKIIEKRQSVAFWCNPISGHATLYWYQQILGQGPKLLIQFQNNGVVDDSQLPKDRFSAERLKGVDSTLKIQPAKLEDSAVYLCASSLELTTGETGELFFGEGSRLTVL.

CDR3 sequence (DNA): TGCGCCGATCCAATTCGAGGGCGAATGTGGGAGACCCAGTACTTC. This codes for CADPIRGRMWETQYF. This rearrangement joins TRBV23-1 to TRBJ2-5, with D possibly TRBD2 on 5 matching bases. TRBV23-1 falls under the ORF class, with uncertain function. The length of the CDR3 is 15 residues. The V gene lost 11 bases and the J gene lost 5 bases, with 24 bases spanning the gap.

The chain links TRBV6-1 to TRBJ2-7; 13 nucleotides match TRBD2. Germline V lookup: CDR1 MNHNS, CDR2 SASEGT. The CDR3 length is 14 residues. V dropped 4 bases and J dropped 5; count of bases not matched to a gene: 2. DNA for the CDR3: TGTGCCAGCAGTGCTGGACTAGCGGGAGACGAGCAGTACTTC. It yields the protein CASSAGLAGDEQYF.

In this sample, this clone turned up a few times. The rearrangement uses TRBV4-2 and TRBJ2-5, with D perhaps matching TRBD1 or TRBD2 (5 bases each). The ends were cut back, 4 bases at V and 5 bases at J, with 17 bases in the middle. This CDR3 has 15 amino acids. Germline CDR1 is LGHNA and CDR2 is YNFKEQ. The CDR3 sequence is CASSPGTAFVETQYF. The CDR3 region has the DNA TGTGCCAGCAGCCCTGGGACGGCCTTTGTGGAGACCCAGTACTTC.

This clone has only a few counts. CDR3: CASGSPEGDVYGYTF. The CDR3, as DNA: TGTGCTAGTGGCTCCCCGGAGGGAGACGTCTATGGCTACACCTTC. J is TRBJ1-2 and V is TRBV12-5; D gene unclear. CDR1 and CDR2 (germline): LGHNT, FRNRAP. V was trimmed by 6 bases and J by 4 bases, leaving 18 bases between them. There are 15 residues in the CDR3.

The chain has TRBV10-3 and TRBJ1-1; maybe TRBD1 (5 bases). The V gene lost 6 bases and the J gene lost 4 bases, with 15 bases spanning the gap. The length of the CDR3 is 14 residues. Germline loops: CDR1 ENHRY, CDR2 SYGVKD. In DNA form, the CDR3 reads TGTGCCATCAGGCCGTCGAGGGGAATCACTGAAGCTTTCTTT. Translating gives CAIRPSRGITEAFF.

The rearrangement joins TRBV19 to TRBJ1-5; D remains unclear. V shed 5 bases and J shed 5 bases, with 10 bases lying between them. Per germline, CDR1 LNHDA and CDR2 SQIVND (reference sequence). The CDR3 covers 13 residues. CDR3 sequence reads: CASSAQDDQPQHF. The CDR3 DNA follows: TGTGCCAGTAGTGCCCAGGATGATCAGCCCCAGCATTTT.

This clone was seen more than once but under ten times. This chain uses TRBV6-5 with TRBJ1-2; the match to TRBD1 covers 7 bases. Germline V gene data show CDR1 as MNHEY and CDR2 as SVGAGI. CDR3 length: 14 residues. V trimming: 0 bases; J trimming: 7 bases; junction bases outside the gene matches: 5. The CDR3 bases are TGTGCCAGCAGTTACTCACAGGGGCAAGGTGGCTACACCTTC. It yields the protein CASSYSQGQGGYTF.

The rearrangement links TRBV5-1 to TRBJ2-5; TRBD2 matches 7 bases. V was clipped by 2 bases and J by 5 bases; unmatched bases: 12. CDR1 and CDR2 (germline): SGHRS, YFSETQ. This CDR3 contains 16 residues. Here the CDR3 DNA reads TGCGCCAGCAGCTTTACTAGCGCCTGGGCAGGGGAGACCCAGTACTTC. It yields the protein CASSFTSAWAGETQYF.

This sequence joins TRBV7-2 and TRBJ2-1; no firm D call. The CDR3 runs to 16 residues. The germline V and J ends were trimmed by 1 base and 0 bases, with 10 bases remaining between them. Germline CDR1 SGHTA, CDR2 FQGNSA. CDR3 sequence reads: CASSLDTRSSYNEQFF. The CDR3 DNA reads TGTGCCAGCAGCTTAGATACGCGTAGCTCCTACAATGAGCAGTTCTTC.